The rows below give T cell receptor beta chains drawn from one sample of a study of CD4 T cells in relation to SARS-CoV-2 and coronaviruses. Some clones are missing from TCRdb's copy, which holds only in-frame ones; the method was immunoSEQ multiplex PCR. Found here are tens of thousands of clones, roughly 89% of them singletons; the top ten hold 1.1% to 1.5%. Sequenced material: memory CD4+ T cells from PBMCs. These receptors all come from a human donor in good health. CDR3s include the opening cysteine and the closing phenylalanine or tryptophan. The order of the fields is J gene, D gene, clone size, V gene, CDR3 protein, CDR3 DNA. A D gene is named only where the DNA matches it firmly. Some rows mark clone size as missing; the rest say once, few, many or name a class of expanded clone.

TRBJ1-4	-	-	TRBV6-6	CTSSYSREKLFF	TGTACCAGCAGTTACTCTCGCGAAAAACTGTTTTTT
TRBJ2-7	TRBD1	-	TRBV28	CASSWVDRGREQYF	TGTGCCAGCAGTTGGGTGGACAGGGGGCGCGAGCAGTACTTC
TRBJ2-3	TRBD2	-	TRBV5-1	CASSLGGLAGAIDTQYF	TGCGCCAGCAGCTTGGGGGGACTAGCGGGAGCTATAGATACGCAGTATTTT
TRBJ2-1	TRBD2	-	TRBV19	CASSIQAGGYNEQFF	TGTGCCAGTAGTATCCAAGCGGGAGGGTACAATGAGCAGTTCTTC
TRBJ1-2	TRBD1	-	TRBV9	CASSATGRYGYTF	TGTGCCAGCAGCGCGACAGGGCGATATGGCTACACCTTC
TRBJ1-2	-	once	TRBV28	CASSFMRQVYGYTF	TGTGCCAGCAGTTTCATGCGGCAAGTCTATGGCTACACCTTC
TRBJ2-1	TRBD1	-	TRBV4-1	CASSQVGTGSNEQFF	TGCGCCAGCAGCCAGGTAGGGACAGGGAGCAATGAGCAGTTCTTC
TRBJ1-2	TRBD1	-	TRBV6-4	CASSSTGGSSGYTF	TGTGCCAGCAGTTCGACAGGGGGTAGTTCCGGCTACACCTTC
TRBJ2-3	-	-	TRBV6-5	CASVSGESPDTQYF	TGTGCCAGCGTTTCGGGGGAGAGCCCAGATACGCAGTATTTT
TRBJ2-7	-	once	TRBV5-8	CASSFERGSGYEQYF	TGTGCCAGCAGCTTTGAAAGGGGATCAGGCTACGAGCAGTACTTC
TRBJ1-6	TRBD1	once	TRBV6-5	CASIRGTGNSPLHF	TGTGCCAGCATCCGCGGGACAGGGAATTCACCCCTCCACTTT
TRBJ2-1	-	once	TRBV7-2	CASRIGTLLYNEQFF	TGTGCCAGCCGTATAGGGACCCTCCTCTACAATGAGCAGTTCTTC
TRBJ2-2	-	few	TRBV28	CASSFGGTNTGELFF	TGTGCCAGCAGTTTTGGCGGGACGAACACCGGGGAGCTGTTTTTT
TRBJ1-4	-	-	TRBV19	CASRFQSDEKLFF	TGTGCCAGTAGATTTCAGAGTGATGAAAAACTGTTTTTT
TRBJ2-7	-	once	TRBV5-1	CASSRSYSYEQYF	TGCGCCAGCAGCCGCTCATACTCCTACGAGCAGTACTTC
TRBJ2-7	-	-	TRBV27	CASSFLYEQYF	TGTGCCAGCAGTTTCCTATACGAGCAGTACTTC
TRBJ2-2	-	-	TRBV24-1	CATSDFEQGNTGELFF	TGTGCCACCAGTGATTTCGAACAGGGGAACACCGGGGAGCTGTTTTTT
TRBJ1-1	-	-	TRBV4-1	CASSQDLGRLNTEAFF	TGCGCCAGCAGCCAAGATTTGGGCAGACTGAACACTGAAGCTTTCTTT
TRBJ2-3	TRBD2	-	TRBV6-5	CASSYSSGKTDTQYF	TGTGCCAGCAGTTACTCTAGCGGGAAGACAGATACGCAGTATTTT
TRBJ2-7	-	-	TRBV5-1	CASSLVVSSYEQYF	TGCGCCAGCAGCTTGGTCGTGAGCTCCTACGAGCAGTACTTC
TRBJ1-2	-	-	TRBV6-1	CASSEGRYGYGYTF	TGTGCCAGCAGCGAAGGGCGCTACGGCTATGGCTACACCTTC
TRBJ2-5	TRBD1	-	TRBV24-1	CATSERDRGRETQYF	TGTGCCACCAGTGAACGGGACAGGGGGCGAGAGACCCAGTACTTC
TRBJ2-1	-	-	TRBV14	CASSQGSLGQFF	TGTGCCAGCAGCCAAGGGTCCCTGGGGCAGTTCTTC
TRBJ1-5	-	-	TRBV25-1	CASSEGGAGNQPQHF	TGTGCCAGCAGTGAGGGAGGGGCCGGGAATCAGCCCCAGCATTTT
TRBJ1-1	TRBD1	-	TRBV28	CASSSRQGLSTEAFF	TGTGCCAGCAGTTCGAGACAGGGACTGTCCACTGAAGCTTTCTTT
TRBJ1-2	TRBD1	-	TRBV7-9	CASSLHRDRVNYGYTF	TGTGCCAGCAGCTTACATCGGGACAGGGTTAACTATGGCTACACCTTC
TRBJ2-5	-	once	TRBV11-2	CASSLERGHTQYF	TGTGCCAGCAGCTTAGAACGGGGGCACACCCAGTACTTC
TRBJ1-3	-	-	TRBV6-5	CASSYSRGTTGNTIYF	TGTGCCAGCAGTTACTCACGCGGTACCACTGGAAACACCATATATTTT
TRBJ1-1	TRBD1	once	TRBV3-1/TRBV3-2	CASSQQGATEAFF	TGTGCCAGCAGCCAGCAGGGGGCAACTGAAGCTTTCTTT
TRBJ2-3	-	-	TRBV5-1	CASKAEGTDTQYF	TGCGCCAGCAAGGCAGAGGGGACAGATACGCAGTATTTT
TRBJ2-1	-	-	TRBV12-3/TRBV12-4	CASSPFGEQFF	TGTGCCAGCAGTCCTTTCGGTGAGCAGTTCTTC